This T cell receptor (beta chain) came from a study of cytomegalovirus exposure and HLA in healthy donors. Overall study findings and caveats: Roughly uniform sequencing depth across donors was assumed, possibly incorrectly.

PCR involved 60 Vbeta and 13 Jbeta primers. In the study's own analysis: A later analysis tallied some 84 million unique TCR beta chains, about 12 million of them shared. Assay used: immunoSEQ multiplex PCR; TCRdb lists only in-frame clones, some missing. The DNA gave D and trimming, while V, J and clone size come from that table. The sample includes fewer than 150,000 clones, around 80% of them seen just once. This clone was recorded once. Antigen: not known. This sequence was found in a man aged 50 to 60 in good health and CMV-seronegative. The sequenced sample was PBMCs.

The DNA for the CDR3 is TGTGCCAGTTACAGGGTTTCTACTGGCGAGCAGTACTTC. It specifies CASYRVSTGEQYF. This chain joins TRBV28 and TRBJ2-5; maybe TRBD1 (6 bases). The end of the DNA is better explained by TRBJ2-7, so the J call may be wrong. The CDR3 totals 13 residues. The germline V gene encodes CDR1 MDHEN and CDR2 SYDVKM.